The 29 T cell receptor beta chains reported below all come from one sample, sequenced in a study of T cells in Graves' hyperthyroidism and ophthalmopathy. Researchers took RNA transcripts and amplified the TCR beta CDR3 regions from them. The HTBI set primed first-round TCR CDR3 RT-PCR. TCRdb re-derived calls from the multiplex PCR reads in MiXCR, one entry per CDR3 protein. This table has about 400,000 distinct CDR3 sequences, around 15% appearing once. The source material was blood. These receptors were collected from a woman aged 55 to 70 with Graves' ophthalmopathy.

This clonotype has a count of ten or more. The chain links TRBV6-1 to TRBJ2-7; 8 nucleotides agree with TRBD2. CDR3 length: 14 amino acids. V gave up 5 bases and J gave up 6 bases; unmatched junction bases: 9. Germline CDR1 MNHNS, CDR2 SASEGT. CDR3 in DNA: TGTGCCAGCAGTCCCTACGGGGGGGGTGGCGAGCAGTACTTC. It yields the protein CASSPYGGGGEQYF.

This clonotype was seen ten or more times. The V and J genes are TRBV5-5 and TRBJ2-5, with D maybe TRBD1 (6 bases). The CDR3 has 14 residues. V lost 0 bases and J 4 bases, leaving 10 bases between the germline ends. Germline CDR1 and CDR2: SGHKS and YYEKEE (reference sequence). The CDR3 spells CASSLGGGSETQYF. The CDR3 DNA reads TGTGCCAGCAGCTTGGGAGGGGGTTCAGAGACCCAGTACTTC. Combining the CDR3 with reference TRBV5-5 and TRBJ2-5 gives the whole variable domain DAGVTQSPTHLIKTRGQQVTLRCSPISGHKSVSWYQQVLGQGPQFIFQYYEKEERGRGNFPDRFSARQFPNYSSELNVNALLLGDSALYLCASSLGGGSETQYFGPGTRLLVL.

This clonotype appeared once. This may stem from a read error, because a much larger clone lies one nucleotide away. The V call is TRBV28, the J call TRBJ2-7; TRBD1 or TRBD2 may be the D gene (5 bases each). This CDR3 spans 15 amino acids. Deletions cut 6 bases from V and 2 bases from J, with 17 bases between. Per germline, CDR1 MDHEN and CDR2 SYDVKM. DNA of the CDR3: TGTGCCAGCAGATCCCGGGACCCGAACCCCTACGAGCAGTACTTC. Encoded protein: CASRSRDPNPYEQYF. Filled out from reference TRBV28 and TRBJ2-7, the complete variable domain reads DVKVTQSSRYLVKRTGEKVFLECVQDMDHENMFWYRQDPGLGLRLIYFSYDVKMKEKGDIPEGYSVSREKKERFSLILESASTNQTSMYLCASRSRDPNPYEQYFGPGTRLTVT.

This clonotype was observed many times. This sequence may be a read error, since a much larger clone differs from it by one base. The chain combines TRBV5-8 with TRBJ1-2, with 8 bases fitting TRBD1. The CDR3 extends over 13 amino acids. The germline V gene has CDR1 SGHTS and CDR2 YDEGEE. J was trimmed by 3 bases and V by 4 bases; bases with no gene match: 2. CDR3 protein: CASSPDRDYGYTF. Here the CDR3 DNA reads TGTGCCAGCAGCCCGGACAGGGACTATGGCTACACCTTC.

Many counts were recorded for this clonotype. One end of the junction is discordant with germline, which a read error may explain. The chain combines TRBV5-1 with TRBJ2-7, with 10 nucleotides matching TRBD1. CDR3 length equals 15 residues. The germline V gene encodes CDR1 SGHRS and CDR2 YFSETQ. The CDR3 loop is CASSLDGTGVYEQYF. DNA for the CDR3: TGTGCCAGCAGCTTAGATGGGACAGGGGTCTACGAGCAGTACTTC.

There are many counts of this clonotype. This chain links TRBV6-2 or TRBV6-3 with TRBJ2-3; D is ambiguous. V was trimmed by 4 bases and J by 4 bases, leaving 9 bases between them. The CDR3 has 13 amino acids. CDR1 is MNHEY and CDR2 is SVGEGT in the germline V gene. CDR3 DNA: TGTGCCAGCAGTTTGGAATTTTCAGATACGCAGTATTTT. This gives the protein CASSLEFSDTQYF.

This clonotype was seen repeatedly, ten times or more. The chain combines TRBV7-8 with TRBJ2-1, with 9 bases fitting TRBD2. CDR1 and CDR2 (germline): SGHVS, FQNEAQ. The V and J ends lost 3 bases and 3 bases, in that order; junction bases with no gene match: 3. The CDR3 has 15 residues. The CDR3 is CASSFSGSVYNEQFF. The CDR3 DNA follows: TGTGCCAGCAGCTTTAGCGGGAGTGTCTACAATGAGCAGTTCTTC.

This clonotype showed up many times. V gene TRBV30 combines with J gene TRBJ1-1; 10 bases agree with TRBD1. This CDR3 has 13 amino acids. V was clipped by 4 bases and J by 4 bases; unmatched bases: 3. Per the germline V gene, CDR1 is GTSNPN and CDR2 is SVGIG (reference sequence). CDR3 region: CAWTGTGATEAFF. CDR3 DNA: TGTGCCTGGACCGGGACAGGGGCCACTGAAGCTTTCTTT.

This sequence joins TRBV5-1 and TRBJ2-3; TRBD2 matches 12 bases. The junction had 9 bases not matched to a gene; V was cut back by 3 bases and J by 7 bases. The CDR3 runs 16 residues. Per the germline V gene, CDR1 is SGHRS and CDR2 is YFSETQ. CDR3 nucleotides: TGCGCCAGCAGCTCTGACCTAGCGGGAGGGGCCAATACGCAGTATTTT. Protein: CASSSDLAGGANTQYF.

The V and J genes are TRBV30 and TRBJ2-6, with D perhaps matching TRBD1 or TRBD2 (5 bases each). Trimming left V 5 bases short and J 2 bases short, with 13 bases between. The length of the CDR3 is 15 residues. Germline V gene sequence: CDR1 GTSNPN, CDR2 SVGIG (reference sequence). CDR3: CAWGGGVTGANVLTF. The CDR3 bases are TGTGCCTGGGGGGGTGGGGTGACTGGGGCCAACGTCCTGACTTTC.

A few counts support this clonotype. The chain combines TRBV7-8 with TRBJ2-1; D is unclear. The germline gives CDR1 SGHVS, CDR2 FQNEAQ. The CDR3 has 16 amino acids. V was clipped by 7 bases and J by 1 base, with 17 bases between them. CDR3 nucleotide sequence: TGTGCCAGCAACCCTAGATCGGACCTTTCCTACAATGAGCAGTTCTTC. This gives the protein CASNPRSDLSYNEQFF.

This clonotype has only a few counts. The chain joins TRBV12-3 or TRBV12-4 to TRBJ2-1; TRBD1 or TRBD2 may be the D gene (6 bases each). Trimming took off 4 bases at V and 8 bases at J, with 15 bases between the two ends. This CDR3 contains 14 residues. Written as DNA, the CDR3 is TGTGCCAGCAGTTATTTCAACAGGGACTATGAGCAGTTCTTC. Translating it yields CASSYFNRDYEQFF.

This clonotype was counted ten times or more. This chain links TRBV20-1 with TRBJ2-1; 8 bases map to TRBD1. J gave up 4 bases and V 1 base, and 3 bases lay outside the gene matches. Germline lookup yields CDR1 DFQATT and CDR2 SNEGSKA (reference sequence). This CDR3 is built from 14 residues. CDR3 bases: TGCAGTGCTAGAGGTGACAGGGGATACAATGAGCAGTTCTTC. This encodes CSARGDRGYNEQFF.

Regarding this clonotype: A much larger clone differs by one base, so this may be a read error. The chain joins TRBV27 to TRBJ1-5; D unclear. The CDR3 has 14 amino acids. Looked up from germline, CDR1 is MNHEY and CDR2 is SMNVEV (reference sequence). In DNA, the CDR3 is TGTGCCAGCAGTTTCCTGTCTAGCAATCAGCCCCGGCATTTT. It yields the protein CASSFLSSNQPRHF.

This clonotype has at least ten counts. V and J are TRBV11-2 and TRBJ2-1, with D possibly TRBD2 on 6 matching bases. CDR1 and CDR2 from the germline V gene are SGHAT and FQNNGV. This CDR3 comprises 15 residues. Deletions cut 1 base from V and 4 bases from J, with 11 bases between. The CDR3 DNA reads as TGTGCCAGCAGCTTAGCAACTGGGGGGTACAATGAGCAGTTCTTC. Its protein is CASSLATGGYNEQFF.

This clonotype occurred a few times. This is likely a read error, given that the CDR3 carries no conserved phenylalanine or tryptophan at its end. This chain links TRBV20-1 with TRBJ1-1, with TRBD1 matching over 11 bases. V trimming: 5 bases; J trimming: 1 base; junction bases outside the gene matches: 9. Germline assignment: CDR1 DFQATT and CDR2 SNEGSKA (reference sequence). This CDR3 has 16 amino acids. As DNA, the CDR3 is TGCAGTGCTTGTGATCCGGGACAGGGGGGGAACACTGAAGCTTTCTCT. Translated, it gives CSACDPGQGGNTEAFS.

This clonotype occurred many times. This chain uses TRBV20-1 with TRBJ1-1; D call uncertain. Trimming left V 5 bases short and J 1 base short, with 5 bases between. CDR3 length: 11 amino acids. Germline V lookup: CDR1 DFQATT, CDR2 SNEGSKA (reference sequence). CDR3 sequence: CSAFENTEAFF. Here the CDR3 DNA reads TGCAGTGCTTTTGAGAACACTGAAGCTTTCTTT.

This clonotype was seen repeatedly, ten times or more. This sequence joins TRBV27 and TRBJ2-5, with unresolved D. CDR3 length equals 14 residues. Trimming stripped 3 bases from V and 3 bases from J, with 11 bases between. CDR1 is MNHEY, CDR2 SMNVEV, per germline (reference sequence). Here the CDR3 DNA reads TGTGCCAGCAGTTTCTCGGGCCGGGAAGAGACCCAGTACTTC. This gives the protein CASSFSGREETQYF.

Concerning this clonotype: A much larger clone sits a single nucleotide away, making a read error possible. V usage is TRBV28 and J usage is TRBJ2-3; tentatively, D is TRBD1 (6 bases). The V end was cut by 4 bases, the J end by 3 bases, with 14 bases between. CDR1 MDHEN and CDR2 SYDVKM come from the germline V gene. The CDR3 is 15 amino acids. This CDR3 reads CASSSSTGRTDTQYF. For the CDR3, the DNA is TGTGCCAGCAGTTCAAGTACAGGGCGTACAGATACGCAGTATTTT. Drawing the rest from reference TRBV28 and TRBJ2-3, the complete variable domain is DVKVTQSSRYLVKRTGEKVFLECVQDMDHENMFWYRQDPGLGLRLIYFSYDVKMKEKGDIPEGYSVSREKKERFSLILESASTNQTSMYLCASSSSTGRTDTQYFGPGTRLTVL.

This clonotype was recorded a few times. The chain employs TRBV7-9 and TRBJ2-1; TRBD1 aligns across 8 bases. V lost 1 base and J lost 7; bases outside the gene matches: 6. The CDR3 is made up of 15 amino acids. Germline loops: CDR1 SEHNR, CDR2 FQNEAQ (reference sequence). Here the CDR3 DNA reads TGTGCCAGCAGCTTAGGGGCAGGGGGCATGAATGAGCAGTTCTTC. Its protein is CASSLGAGGMNEQFF. The full variable domain, completed using reference TRBV7-9 and TRBJ2-1, is DTGVSQNPRHKITKRGQNVTFRCDPISEHNRLYWYRQTLGQGPEFLTYFQNEAQLEKSRLLSDRFSAERPKGSFSTLEIQRTEQGDSAMYLCASSLGAGGMNEQFFGPGTRLTVL.

This clonotype was recorded at least ten times. The chain employs TRBV3-1 and TRBJ2-1; 8 bases are shared with TRBD1. Unmatched junction bases numbered 13, after V lost 1 base and J lost 5 bases. Germline values: CDR1 LGHDT, CDR2 YNNKEL (reference sequence). The CDR3 extends over 18 amino acids. CDR3 coding DNA: TGTGCCAGCAGCCAAGCCCTGACAGGGGCGGGCTTGAACAATGAGCAGTTCTTC. Encoded protein: CASSQALTGAGLNNEQFF.

This clonotype occurred a few times. The rearrangement uses TRBV6-2 or TRBV6-3 and TRBJ1-5; tentative D call: TRBD1 (5 bases). This CDR3 contains 17 residues. Trimming pared 6 bases from V and 3 bases from J, leaving 21 bases between. Per the germline V gene, CDR1 is MNHEY and CDR2 is SVGEGT. This CDR3 is CASRLRGERAPNQPQHF. Here the CDR3 DNA reads TGTGCCAGCAGATTGAGGGGCGAGAGGGCACCCAATCAGCCCCAGCATTTT.

This clonotype has at least ten counts. The chain has TRBV12-3 or TRBV12-4 and TRBJ2-5, with 10 bases fitting TRBD2. The CDR3 length is 14 residues. V lost 5 bases, J lost 5 bases, and 5 bases stayed unmatched. The CDR3 reads CASSEAGGVETQYF. The CDR3 DNA reads as TGTGCCAGCAGTGAAGCGGGAGGGGTCGAGACCCAGTACTTC.

The sample holds one count of this clonotype. This may be a read error, as it is one base from a much larger clone. The J gene is TRBJ1-5, the V gene TRBV28, with no clear D. From germline, CDR1 is MDHEN and CDR2 SYDVKM. This CDR3 is 14 amino acids long. CDR3 DNA: TGTGCCAGCAAGTTGAGGCAACTCAATCAGCCCCGGCATTTT. This translates into CASKLRQLNQPRHF.

In regard to this clonotype: At one end the junction does not follow the germline gene, possibly because of a read error. V usage is TRBV6-1 and J usage is TRBJ2-3, with D possibly matching TRBD2 (5 bases). The CDR3 consists of 15 residues. Germline CDR1 is MNHNS and CDR2 is SASEGT. The CDR3, as DNA: TGTGCCAGCAGCACCTTTCGGGAAGGCACAGATACGCAGTACTTT. It yields the protein CASSTFREGTDTQYF.

This clonotype was counted only a few times. The V and J genes are TRBV5-6 and TRBJ2-3, with TRBD2 matching 10 bases. V was clipped by 2 bases and J by 0 bases; unmatched bases: 3. The CDR3 runs 16 residues. Per the germline V gene, CDR1 is SGHDT and CDR2 is YYEEEE. As DNA, the CDR3 is TGTGCCAGCAGCTTATTGACTAGCGGGAGCACAGATACGCAGTATTTT. It is translated as CASSLLTSGSTDTQYF.

There are a few counts of this clonotype. The rearrangement joins TRBV6-2 or TRBV6-3 to TRBJ2-7, with a tentative D call TRBD2 (5 bases). CDR3 length: 14 residues. Per germline, CDR1 MNHEY and CDR2 SVGEGT. Deletions cut 5 bases from V and 4 bases from J, with 15 bases between. CDR3 nucleotides: TGTGCCAGCAGTCCACCGCGGGCGCCTTACGAGCAGTACTTC. It encodes CASSPPRAPYEQYF.

V and J are TRBV18 and TRBJ2-4; the D is unclear. Germline lookup yields CDR1 KGHSH and CDR2 LQKENI. V lost 2 bases and J lost 5, with 16 bases in between. The CDR3 runs 16 residues. CDR3 nucleotides: TGTGCCAGCTCACCAATGAACGACGGTTTAGAAAACATTCAGTACTTC. It encodes CASSPMNDGLENIQYF.

V is TRBV5-1 and J is TRBJ1-2, with D uncertain. V lost 0 bases and J 0 bases, leaving 9 bases between the germline ends. The CDR3 has 15 residues. Looked up from germline, CDR1 is SGHRS and CDR2 is YFSETQ. The CDR3 sequence: CASSLGRNTNYGYTF. The CDR3 DNA reads TGCGCCAGCAGCTTGGGCAGGAACACTAACTATGGCTACACCTTC.